These 28 T cell receptor beta chains were sequenced from one sample in a study of type 1 and type 2 diabetes patients. Amplification started from genomic DNA. Multiplex PCR with 30 forward and 13 reverse primers amplified the TCR beta CDR3. TCRdb processed the multiplex PCR reads anew with MiXCR; each CDR3 protein has one entry. This sample carries about 250,000 distinct CDR3 sequences, roughly 44% of them seen once, and the ten largest clones take about an eighth. Material for sequencing was peripheral blood mononuclear cells (PBMCs). Receptors were obtained from a young man with type 2 diabetes.

This clonotype was observed many times. V gene TRBV25-1 combines with J gene TRBJ1-2, with D possibly matching TRBD1 (5 bases). The CDR3 has 14 residues. Germline V CDR1 and CDR2: MGHDK, SYGVNS. Between the trimmed V and J ends, which lost 3 bases and 2 bases, there was a span of 10 bases. The CDR3 region has the DNA TGTGCCAGCAGTGACACAGGACGGAACTATGGCTACACCTTC. It encodes CASSDTGRNYGYTF.

V usage is TRBV14 and J usage is TRBJ1-2; tentatively, D is TRBD1 (6 bases). Per the germline V gene, CDR1 is SGHDN and CDR2 is FVKESK. The CDR3 is made up of 15 amino acids. V lost 2 bases, J lost 2 bases, and 12 bases lay in between. The CDR3 is CASSQSGGRNYGYTF. The CDR3 nucleotides read TGTGCCAGCAGCCAATCGGGGGGCCGGAACTATGGCTACACCTTC.

V is TRBV30 and J is TRBJ2-5; D tentatively fits TRBD1 or TRBD2 (5 bases each). The J call may be faulty, since TRBJ2-1 better matches the DNA end. From germline, CDR1 is GTSNPN and CDR2 SVGIG (reference sequence). The CDR3 has 15 residues. Written as DNA, the CDR3 is TGTGCCTGGGACGATGGGACGGGAAGACTCAATGAGCAGTTCTTC. Its translation is CAWDDGTGRLNEQFF.

For this clonotype: Lacking the conserved final phenylalanine or tryptophan, this CDR3 likely reflects a read error. The genes are TRBV7-2 and TRBJ1-2; D gene ambiguous. CDR1 is SGHTA and CDR2 is FQGNSA in the germline V gene. CDR3 length: 14 amino acids. Trimming stripped 5 bases from V and 4 bases from J, with 14 bases between. CDR3 DNA: TGTGCCAGCAGCCCCGAGGCCCGCACCTATGGCTACACCCTC. Amino acids: CASSPEARTYGYTL.

The chain has TRBV20-1 and TRBJ1-3, with D possibly being TRBD1 (5 bases). The germline V gene encodes CDR1 DFQATT and CDR2 SNEGSKA (reference sequence). The CDR3 contains 14 residues. The ends were cut back, 0 bases at V and 4 bases at J, with 10 bases in the middle. The CDR3 nucleotides read TGCAGTGCTAGAGATACGGGGCCCGGAAACACCATATATTTT. Protein: CSARDTGPGNTIYF.

The chain employs TRBV29-1 and TRBJ1-4; D unclear. Germline V gene sequence: CDR1 SQVTM, CDR2 ANQGSEA. The V end lost 6 bases, the J end lost 7 bases, and 12 bases lay between the germline ends. The CDR3 loop spans 12 amino acids. CDR3 loop: CSVWKGSEKLFF. CDR3 nucleotide sequence: TGCAGCGTGTGGAAGGGCAGTGAAAAACTGTTTTTT.

This clonotype showed up just a few times. The gene calls are TRBV7-9 and TRBJ2-2; D is ambiguous. V gave up 3 bases and J gave up 6 bases, with 5 bases separating them. CDR1 and CDR2 from the germline V gene are SEHNR and FQNEAQ (reference sequence). The CDR3 totals 12 residues. The CDR3 region is CASSFDAGELFF. The CDR3 DNA sequence: TGTGCCAGCAGCTTTGATGCCGGGGAGCTGTTTTTT.

Comment on this clonotype: At one end, the junction sequence differs from germline, possibly due to a read error. The V and J genes are TRBV5-1 and TRBJ2-5; D tentatively fits TRBD1 or TRBD2 (5 bases each). The CDR3 extends over 16 amino acids. Germline lookup yields CDR1 SGHRS and CDR2 YFSETQ. The chain's CDR3 is CASSLARGVGQETQYF. DNA for the CDR3: TGTGCCAGCAGCTTGGCGAGGGGCGTAGGTCAAGAGACCCAGTACTTC. Variable domain in full (rest from reference TRBV5-1 and TRBJ2-5): KAGVTQTPRYLIKTRGQQVTLSCSPISGHRSVSWYQQTPGQGLQFLFEYFSETQRNKGNFPGRFSGRQFSNSRSEMNVSTLELGDSALYLCASSLARGVGQETQYFGPGTRLLVL.

This clonotype turned up a few times. V and J are TRBV12-3 or TRBV12-4 and TRBJ2-3; 9 positions agree with TRBD2. The CDR3 extends over 14 amino acids. V shed 6 bases, J shed 2 bases, and the junction held 3 bases outside the gene matches. In DNA form, the CDR3 reads TGTGCCAGCAGGAAGCGGGAGGTCACAGATACGCAGTATTTT. Residues: CASRKREVTDTQYF.

The chain combines TRBV9 with TRBJ2-2; 7 nucleotides agree with TRBD1. Germline-derived CDR1 and CDR2 are SGDLS and YYNGEE. With 6 bases clipped from V and 7 bases from J, the junction kept 3 bases outside the gene matches. There are 12 residues in the CDR3. The CDR3 DNA reads as TGTGCCAGCACACGACAGGGCGGGGAGCTGTTTTTT. Protein: CASTRQGGELFF.

The chain carries TRBV12-3 or TRBV12-4 and TRBJ1-6; maybe TRBD1 (6 bases). The V end lost 1 base, the J end lost 6 bases, and 10 bases lay between the germline ends. The CDR3 has 15 residues. CDR3 region: CASSLGDTVNSPLHF. CDR3 sequence (DNA): TGTGCCAGCAGTTTAGGGGACACAGTTAATTCACCCCTCCACTTT.

The rearrangement links TRBV10-3 to TRBJ1-5; D unresolved. The CDR3 totals 13 residues. Germline V CDR1 and CDR2: ENHRY, SYGVKD. V gave up 10 bases and J gave up 4 bases, with 14 bases separating them. The chain's CDR3 is CATRKLGNQPQHF. Written as DNA, the CDR3 is TGTGCCACCCGGAAGTTGGGAAATCAGCCCCAGCATTTT.

This chain connects TRBV9 to TRBJ1-3, with D possibly TRBD1 on 5 matching bases. Between the trimmed V and J ends, which lost 2 bases and 2 bases, there was a span of 11 bases. The germline V gene has CDR1 SGDLS and CDR2 YYNGEE. This CDR3 comprises 15 residues. CDR3 nucleotides: TGTGCCAGCAGCGTCCAAGGGGACCCTGGAAACACCATATATTTT. Amino acid sequence: CASSVQGDPGNTIYF.

V is TRBV2 and J is TRBJ1-2; 7 positions match TRBD1. Unmatched junction bases numbered 6, after V lost 6 bases and J lost 2 bases. Germline loops: CDR1 SNHLY, CDR2 FYNNEI. This CDR3 has 14 amino acids. The CDR3 loop reads CASSLEGQNYGYTF. The CDR3 DNA reads as TGTGCCAGCAGCCTAGAGGGACAGAACTATGGCTACACCTTC. The variable domain in full, completed from reference TRBV2 and TRBJ1-2, reads EPEVTQTPSHQVTQMGQEVILRCVPISNHLYFYWYRQILGQKVEFLVSFYNNEISEKSEIFDDQFSVERPDGSNFTLKIRSTKLEDSAMYFCASSLEGQNYGYTFGSGTRLTVV.

V and J are TRBV2 and TRBJ2-1; possibly TRBD1 or TRBD2 for D (5 bases each). This CDR3 contains 14 residues. In germline, CDR1 is SNHLY, CDR2 FYNNEI. V was pared by 5 bases and J by 5 bases, with 13 bases between. The CDR3 sequence is CASSPGPTDNEQFF. The CDR3 DNA reads TGTGCCAGCAGTCCGGGACCCACTGACAATGAGCAGTTCTTC. The whole variable domain, remainder taken from reference TRBV2 and TRBJ2-1, is EPEVTQTPSHQVTQMGQEVILRCVPISNHLYFYWYRQILGQKVEFLVSFYNNEISEKSEIFDDQFSVERPDGSNFTLKIRSTKLEDSAMYFCASSPGPTDNEQFFGPGTRLTVL.

There are a few counts of this clonotype. V usage is TRBV27 and J usage is TRBJ2-7, with TRBD1 matching 8 bases. From germline, CDR1 is MNHEY and CDR2 SMNVEV (reference sequence). V shed 6 bases, J shed 1 base, and the junction held 8 bases outside the gene matches. CDR3 length: 15 residues. CDR3 sequence: CASRYTTGGSYEQYF. CDR3 bases: TGTGCCAGCAGGTACACCACAGGGGGGTCCTACGAGCAGTACTTC.

V gene TRBV7-2 combines with J gene TRBJ2-3; D possibly corresponds to TRBD2 (7 bases). This CDR3 has 16 amino acids. Germline V gives CDR1 SGHTA, CDR2 FQGNSA. Trimming removed 5 bases at V and 1 base at J, with 16 bases between. CDR3 residues: CASSPYGGGRTDTQYF. In nucleotides, the CDR3 is TGTGCCAGCAGCCCATATGGCGGGGGCCGCACAGATACGCAGTATTTT.

Comments on this clonotype: Germline and junction disagree at one end, which may indicate a read error. V is TRBV2 and J is TRBJ2-7; D remains unclear. There are 13 residues in the CDR3. Germline CDR1 reads SNHLY; CDR2 reads FYNNEI. For the CDR3, the DNA is TGTGCCATCAGTGGCCCCGGAGTTGACGAGCAGTACTTC. It specifies CAISGPGVDEQYF. Combining the CDR3 with reference TRBV2 and TRBJ2-7 gives the whole variable domain EPEVTQTPSHQVTQMGQEVILRCVPISNHLYFYWYRQILGQKVEFLVSFYNNEISEKSEIFDDQFSVERPDGSNFTLKIRSTKLEDSAMYFCAISGPGVDEQYFGPGTRLTVT.

The rearrangement uses TRBV10-1 and TRBJ1-5; TRBD1 might be the D (5 bases). The CDR3 has 16 amino acids. Germline V lookup: CDR1 WNHNN, CDR2 SYGVQD (reference sequence). V lost 3 bases and J lost 0, with 12 bases in between. This chain's CDR3 is CASSDSGRYSNQPQHF. For the CDR3, the DNA is TGCGCCAGCAGTGATTCAGGGAGGTATAGCAATCAGCCCCAGCATTTT.

V is TRBV20-1 and J is TRBJ2-7; D possibly uses TRBD1 or TRBD2 (5 bases each). There are 15 residues in the CDR3. V was cut by 1 base and J by 4 bases, with 17 bases left in between. CDR1 and CDR2 (germline): DFQATT, SNEGSKA (reference sequence). Written as DNA, the CDR3 is TGCAGTGCTAGAGTCACGGTTCGTGGGGGATACGAGCAGTACTTC. It encodes CSARVTVRGGYEQYF.

This clonotype was seen at least ten times. The V and J genes are TRBV30 and TRBJ2-3, with TRBD2 identical over 7 bases. Trimming removed 0 bases from V and 4 bases from J; junction bases left unmatched: 4. The CDR3 sequence is 14 residues long. Germline CDR1 reads GTSNPN; CDR2 reads SVGIG (reference sequence). DNA of the CDR3: TGTGCCTGGAGTGTGGGAGGGGACGCAGATACGCAGTATTTT. It yields the protein CAWSVGGDADTQYF.

This clonotype was picked up a small number of times. Germline is not matched at one junction end, which may reflect a read error. The chain employs TRBV24-1 and TRBJ1-1; D gene ambiguous. The germline CDR1 and CDR2 sequences are KGHDR and SFDVKD. The CDR3 length is 14 residues. The CDR3 sequence: CATSEAGMNTVAFF. DNA of the CDR3: TGTGCCACCAGTGAGGCCGGGATGAACACTGTAGCTTTCTTT.

The chain carries TRBV7-2 and TRBJ2-7, with D possibly being TRBD1 (5 bases). The CDR3 spans 13 residues. The germline CDR1 and CDR2 sequences are SGHTA and FQGNSA. Trimming shortened V by 3 bases and J by 4 bases, and 10 bases separated the two germline ends. CDR3 DNA sequence: TGTGCCAGCAGCTTGACAGACCAATACGAGCAGTACTTC. It encodes CASSLTDQYEQYF. The whole variable domain, remainder taken from reference TRBV7-2 and TRBJ2-7, is GAGVSQSPSNKVTEKGKDVELRCDPISGHTALYWYRQSLGQGLEFLIYFQGNSAPDKSGLPSDRFSAERTGGSVSTLTIQRTQQEDSAVYLCASSLTDQYEQYFGPGTRLTVT.

V gene TRBV7-2 combines with J gene TRBJ2-5; D not resolved. Germline CDR1 reads SGHTA; CDR2 reads FQGNSA. The CDR3 contains 15 residues. Trimming removed 3 bases from V and 1 base from J, with 12 bases in between. CDR3: CASSFYQQIQETQYF. The CDR3 DNA sequence: TGTGCCAGCAGCTTCTACCAACAGATCCAAGAGACCCAGTACTTC.

This clonotype appeared a few times. One end of the junction varies from germline; a read error may be responsible. The rearrangement uses TRBV27 and TRBJ2-7, with 10 bases that match TRBD1. The CDR3 runs 12 residues. The germline CDR1 and CDR2 sequences are MNHEY and SMNVEV (reference sequence). CDR3 sequence: CASRPRQGATFF. The DNA of the CDR3 is TGTGCCAGCAGACCACGACAGGGGGCTACATTCTTC.

This clonotype has more than one count but fewer than ten. J is TRBJ2-3 and V is TRBV4-1; 8 bases match TRBD2. Germline lookup yields CDR1 MGHRA and CDR2 YSYEKL. This CDR3 contains 16 residues. V gave up 3 bases and J gave up 2 bases; unmatched junction bases: 7. The CDR3 sequence is CASSHRTSTFTDTQYF. CDR3 nucleotide sequence: TGCGCCAGCAGCCACAGGACTAGCACCTTCACAGATACGCAGTATTTT.

J is TRBJ1-6 and V is TRBV2; D gene unclear. CDR3 length equals 12 residues. Trimming shortened V by 7 bases and J by 7 bases, and 8 bases separated the two germline ends. Germline CDR1 SNHLY, CDR2 FYNNEI. This chain's CDR3 is CASTWVNSPLHF. Here the CDR3 DNA reads TGTGCCAGCACTTGGGTAAATTCACCCCTCCACTTT. The full variable domain, completed using reference TRBV2 and TRBJ1-6, is EPEVTQTPSHQVTQMGQEVILRCVPISNHLYFYWYRQILGQKVEFLVSFYNNEISEKSEIFDDQFSVERPDGSNFTLKIRSTKLEDSAMYFCASTWVNSPLHFGNGTRLTVT.

This clonotype appeared many times. The chain uses TRBV25-1 and TRBJ1-1; no clear D. Germline-derived CDR1 and CDR2 are MGHDK and SYGVNS. The CDR3 contains 14 residues. V was clipped by 5 bases and J by 4 bases, with 14 bases between them. In DNA, the CDR3 is TGTGCCAGCAGTACGGGAGGGCGGGGCACTGAAGCTTTCTTT. Translated, it gives CASSTGGRGTEAFF.